A single sample gave rise to the 13 T cell receptor beta chains below, sequenced in a study of breast tumors, draining lymph nodes, adjacent tissues. Each CDR3 protein gets one entry after TCRdb re-called the multiplex PCR reads with MiXCR. The top ten hold around 21% of the sample, which has under 20,000 distinct CDR3 sequences, about 60% seen once. Sequencing used tumor-adjacent breast tissue. The receptors derive from a female donor with breast cancer. Some clones in this sample may be carry-over from other donors' samples.

In its sample, this clonotype is medium-sized (0.01 to 0.1%). J is TRBJ2-7 and V is TRBV4-1; D unclear. Germline V CDR1 and CDR2: MGHRA, YSYEKL. Trimming took off 5 bases at V and 2 bases at J, with 7 bases between the two ends. This CDR3 spans 12 amino acids. CDR3 residues: CASSNFAYEQYF. CDR3 nucleotide sequence: TGCGCCAGCAGCAATTTTGCCTACGAGCAGTACTTC.

This clonotype was recorded only once. The chain joins TRBV7-2 to TRBJ2-1; D gene unclear. Trimming removed 1 base from V and 6 bases from J, with 10 bases in between. Germline V gene sequence: CDR1 SGHTA, CDR2 FQGNSA. The CDR3 has 14 amino acids. The CDR3 DNA reads TGTGCCAGCAGCTTAGGTCTGATTGTCAATGAGCAGTTCTTC. Amino acids: CASSLGLIVNEQFF.

This clonotype is medium-sized within its sample. This chain joins TRBV29-1 and TRBJ2-3, with 10 bases identical to TRBD1. This CDR3 region has 14 residues. V shed 7 bases and J 9 bases; nucleotides not matched to a gene: 13. The germline gives CDR1 SQVTM, CDR2 ANQGSEA. The CDR3 sequence: CSARTTGGIETQYF. CDR3 DNA: TGCAGCGCCCGGACGACAGGGGGCATTGAGACGCAGTATTTT.

The chain employs TRBV2 and TRBJ1-6; no firm D call. Trimming left V 4 bases short and J 9 bases short, with 10 bases between. The CDR3 loop spans 13 amino acids. The germline V gene has CDR1 SNHLY and CDR2 FYNNEI. This CDR3 reads CASSGTEASPLHF. Written as DNA, the CDR3 is TGTGCCAGCAGTGGAACGGAGGCTTCACCCCTCCACTTT.

Many counts were recorded for this clonotype. The V and J genes are TRBV6-1 and TRBJ1-4; no firm D call. This CDR3 contains 13 residues. The germline V gene encodes CDR1 MNHNS and CDR2 SASEGT. V was pared by 5 bases and J by 5 bases, with 9 bases between. The CDR3 DNA follows: TGTGCCAGCAGTATTAGGGTAAATGAAAAACTGTTTTTT. It translates to CASSIRVNEKLFF.

The J gene is TRBJ2-7, the V gene TRBV20-1; 10 bases are shared with TRBD2. V trimming: 6 bases; J trimming: 2 bases; junction bases outside the gene matches: 7. The CDR3 spans 14 residues. Germline loops: CDR1 DFQATT, CDR2 SNEGSKA (reference sequence). Written as DNA, the CDR3 is TGCAGTGCCCAGAACAGCGGGGGGGCCTACGAGCAGTACTTC. Protein: CSAQNSGGAYEQYF.

The chain recombines TRBV11-2 with TRBJ2-7; possible D gene TRBD2, 6 bases. CDR1 is SGHAT and CDR2 is FQNNGV in the germline V gene. The CDR3 is made up of 14 amino acids. Trimming took off 5 bases at V and 2 bases at J, with 13 bases between the two ends. The CDR3 nucleotides are TGTGCCAGCAGCCGGACTCGGGGGACCTACGAGCAGTACTTC. Protein sequence: CASSRTRGTYEQYF.

The chain couples TRBV25-1 to TRBJ1-6; possible D gene TRBD1, 6 bases. The germline V gene has CDR1 MGHDK and CDR2 SYGVNS. The CDR3 has 14 amino acids. V lost 5 bases, J lost 8 bases, and 13 bases lay in between. The CDR3 is CASSYRVAHSPLHF. DNA for the CDR3: TGTGCCAGCAGTTACAGGGTAGCTCATTCACCCCTCCACTTT.

V gene TRBV29-1 combines with J gene TRBJ2-1; D not certain. Germline V gene data show CDR1 as SQVTM and CDR2 as ANQGSEA. The CDR3 is 10 residues long. The germline V and J ends were trimmed by 4 bases and 4 bases, with 2 bases remaining between them. Written as DNA, the CDR3 is TGCAGCGTTGGGTACAATGAGCAGTTCTTC. It specifies CSVGYNEQFF.

V gene TRBV11-3 combines with J gene TRBJ1-6, with D perhaps matching TRBD1 (5 bases). Germline lookup yields CDR1 SGHNT and CDR2 YENEEA. Trimming cost V 11 bases and J 16 bases, with 12 bases left between them. The CDR3 is 9 amino acids. The DNA of the CDR3 is TGTGCCGACGACAGCCATCTCCACTTT. This sequence encodes CADDSHLHF.

This clonotype is judged medium-sized. This sequence joins TRBV4-3 and TRBJ1-2, with 10 bases that match TRBD1. The CDR3 has 13 amino acids. The V segment lost 3 bases and the J segment 5 bases; nucleotides outside the gene matches: 0. Germline-derived CDR1 and CDR2 are LGHNA and YSLEER. CDR3 sequence: CASSQDRGYGYTF. CDR3 nucleotides: TGCGCCAGCAGCCAGGACAGGGGGTATGGCTACACCTTC.

On this clonotype itself: Relative to the germline gene, one junction end is altered; a read error may explain this. This chain joins TRBV7-2 and TRBJ2-6; weak D call: TRBD1 (5 bases). Germline CDR1 SGHTA, CDR2 FQGNSA. This CDR3 contains 15 residues. CDR3: CASSYSDSGANVLPF. The CDR3 nucleotides read TGTGCCAGCAGCTATAGTGACTCTGGGGCCAACGTCCTGCCTTTC.

This clonotype has at least ten counts. The chain links TRBV28 to TRBJ2-7; D call uncertain. Germline loops: CDR1 MDHEN, CDR2 SYDVKM. This CDR3 spans 14 amino acids. V lost 2 bases and J 1 base, leaving 9 bases between the germline ends. The CDR3 DNA sequence: TGTGCCAGCAGTTTACTTGGTGAGTCCTACGAGCAGTACTTC. Translating it yields CASSLLGESYEQYF.